Following are 17 T cell receptor beta chains from one sample sequenced in a study of T cells in localized non-small cell lung cancer. Here immunoSEQ multiplex PCR was the method, and the copy in TCRdb shows in-frame clones only, minus some. This table has some 90,000 clones, roughly 86% appearing once. The sequencing here drew on peripheral blood, taken before any cancer treatment. The receptors shown here come from a man between 40 and 70 years old with stage I squamous cell lung carcinoma.

The chain couples TRBV2 to TRBJ2-5; D gene unclear. Germline lookup yields CDR1 SNHLY and CDR2 FYNNEI. The CDR3 length is 13 residues. The germline V and J ends were trimmed by 2 bases and 0 bases, with 4 bases remaining between them. The CDR3 region is CASSERYQETQYF. CDR3 DNA sequence: TGTGCCAGCAGTGAACGCTACCAAGAGACCCAGTACTTC. The whole variable domain, remainder taken from reference TRBV2 and TRBJ2-5, is EPEVTQTPSHQVTQMGQEVILRCVPISNHLYFYWYRQILGQKVEFLVSFYNNEISEKSEIFDDQFSVERPDGSNFTLKIRSTKLEDSAMYFCASSERYQETQYFGPGTRLLVL.

The V and J genes are TRBV4-1 and TRBJ1-3; D might be TRBD1 (6 bases). CDR1 and CDR2 (germline): MGHRA, YSYEKL. Trimming cost V 2 bases and J 0 bases, with 14 bases left between them. This CDR3 has 17 amino acids. The CDR3 reads CASSQRTETYSGNTIYF. In nucleotides, the CDR3 is TGCGCCAGCAGCCAACGGACAGAAACTTACTCTGGAAACACCATATATTTT.

The CDR3 sequence: CASSRDRNYEQYF. The CDR3 DNA follows: TGCGCCAGCAGCCGAGACAGGAACTACGAGCAGTACTTC. The chain employs TRBV5-1 and TRBJ2-7; D perhaps matches TRBD1 (6 bases). The germline V and J ends were trimmed by 4 bases and 3 bases, with 11 bases remaining between them. The CDR3 has 13 amino acids. Germline V gene sequence: CDR1 SGHRS, CDR2 YFSETQ.

J is TRBJ2-7 and V is TRBV14; 7 nucleotides align to TRBD1. Germline-derived CDR1 and CDR2 are SGHDN and FVKESK. There are 13 residues in the CDR3. V trimming: 6 bases; J trimming: 2 bases; junction bases outside the gene matches: 4. The CDR3 nucleotides are TGTGCCAGCAGGCCGACAGGGCCCTACGAGCAGTACTTC. As protein: CASRPTGPYEQYF.

CDR3: CASSETDRGGYGYTF. In DNA, the CDR3 is TGTGCCAGCAGTGAAACGGACAGGGGCGGCTATGGCTACACCTTC. The rearrangement uses TRBV6-1 and TRBJ1-2; 9 bases are shared with TRBD1. Trimming at V came to 2 bases and at J to 4 bases, leaving 5 bases not matched to a gene. The germline CDR1 and CDR2 sequences are MNHNS and SASEGT. The CDR3 runs to 15 residues.

The chain links TRBV7-9 to TRBJ2-5; the match to TRBD1 covers 9 bases. With 3 bases clipped from V and 2 bases from J, the junction kept 7 bases outside the gene matches. Per germline, CDR1 SEHNR and CDR2 FQNEAQ (reference sequence). The CDR3 has 16 residues. CDR3 sequence (DNA): TGTGCCAGCAGCTTGCACCGGACAGGGGCTCAAGAGACCCAGTACTTC. Amino acid sequence: CASSLHRTGAQETQYF.

This chain links TRBV11-2 with TRBJ1-2; D remains unclear. V was cut by 1 base and J by 7 bases, with 10 bases left in between. Looked up from germline, CDR1 is SGHAT and CDR2 is FQNNGV. The CDR3 has 13 amino acids. This CDR3 reads CASSLAEGGGYTF. The CDR3 bases are TGTGCCAGCAGCTTAGCCGAGGGAGGTGGCTACACCTTC.

The CDR3 nucleotides are TGCGCCAGCAGCTTCAGGGGCCAAGAGACCCAGTACTTC. Translation: CASSFRGQETQYF. The chain links TRBV5-1 to TRBJ2-5, with D possibly being TRBD1 (6 bases). The CDR3 is made up of 13 amino acids. V was trimmed by 2 bases and J by 1 base, leaving 6 bases between them. Germline V gene lookup returns CDR1 SGHRS and CDR2 YFSETQ.

This clone was seen once. The gene calls are TRBV7-2 and TRBJ2-1; 7 nucleotides line up with TRBD1. The ends lost 1 base at V and 9 bases at J; junction bases unmatched: 6. This CDR3 has 14 amino acids. Germline V gene sequence: CDR1 SGHTA, CDR2 FQGNSA. CDR3 coding DNA: TGTGCCAGCAGCTTAGAGCGACAGGGAAGTGAGCAGTTCTTC. Translated, it gives CASSLERQGSEQFF.

Written as DNA, the CDR3 is TGTGCCAGCAGTGAATGGGGGGGCCCGAACACCGGGGAGCTGTTTTTT. It yields the protein CASSEWGGPNTGELFF. The chain joins TRBV6-1 to TRBJ2-2; TRBD2 is a possible D gene (7 bases). CDR3 size: 16 residues. The V end was cut by 2 bases, the J end by 0 bases, with 10 bases between. Per the germline V gene, CDR1 is MNHNS and CDR2 is SASEGT.

The rearrangement joins TRBV4-1 to TRBJ1-4, with 7 bases identical to TRBD1. V was clipped by 3 bases and J by 2 bases; unmatched bases: 0. Germline V gene data show CDR1 as MGHRA and CDR2 as YSYEKL. This CDR3 is 14 amino acids long. The DNA of the CDR3 is TGCGCCAGCAGCCAGGACAGGACTAATGAAAAACTGTTTTTT. Amino acid sequence: CASSQDRTNEKLFF.

The chain uses TRBV7-9 and TRBJ1-4; 8 nucleotides match TRBD1. Trimming at V came to 5 bases and at J to 6 bases, leaving 8 bases not matched to a gene. The germline gives CDR1 SEHNR, CDR2 FQNEAQ (reference sequence). The CDR3 totals 15 residues. The CDR3 bases are TGTGCCAGCAGCCCTCTGGACAGGGTTTATGAAAAACTGTTTTTT. Protein: CASSPLDRVYEKLFF. Full variable domain (remainder filled in from reference TRBV7-9 and TRBJ1-4): DTGVSQNPRHKITKRGQNVTFRCDPISEHNRLYWYRQTLGQGPEFLTYFQNEAQLEKSRLLSDRFSAERPKGSFSTLEIQRTEQGDSAMYLCASSPLDRVYEKLFFGSGTQLSVL.

This rearrangement joins TRBV5-1 to TRBJ1-6, with a possible D match to TRBD1 (6 bases). The V gene's germline CDR1 is SGHRS and CDR2 YFSETQ. V was pared by 1 base and J by 13 bases, with 18 bases between. There are 15 residues in the CDR3. The CDR3 coding sequence is TGCGCCAGCAGCTTGCGGGGGCAGTCTGAACAGCCCCTCCACTTT. Amino acids: CASSLRGQSEQPLHF.

The chain recombines TRBV7-6 with TRBJ1-5; a weak D match, TRBD1 (6 bases). The CDR3 is 15 amino acids. Per germline, CDR1 SGHVS and CDR2 FNYEAQ. V lost 5 bases and J lost 2, with 13 bases in between. Written as DNA, the CDR3 is TGTGCCAGCAGCCCAGGAGGGGGACGCAATCAGCCCCAGCATTTT. It is translated as CASSPGGGRNQPQHF.

This chain links TRBV28 with TRBJ1-1; D ambiguous. Trimming shortened V by 6 bases and J by 1 base, and 15 bases separated the two germline ends. This CDR3 is 15 amino acids long. Germline assignment: CDR1 MDHEN and CDR2 SYDVKM. The CDR3 spells CASRTTYKGNTEAFF. The CDR3 coding sequence is TGTGCCAGCAGGACCACCTACAAGGGGAACACTGAAGCTTTCTTT.

This chain connects TRBV27 to TRBJ1-4; no firm D call. The CDR3 length is 14 residues. Germline V lookup: CDR1 MNHEY, CDR2 SMNVEV (reference sequence). V was clipped by 2 bases and J by 7 bases, with 11 bases between them. DNA of the CDR3: TGTGCCAGCAGTTTAAATGGGCTCGGTGAAAAACTGTTTTTT. Its protein product is CASSLNGLGEKLFF. Full variable domain (missing parts from reference TRBV27 and TRBJ1-4): EAQVTQNPRYLITVTGKKLTVTCSQNMNHEYMSWYRQDPGLGLRQIYYSMNVEVTDKGDVPEGYKVSRKEKRNFPLILESPSPNQTSLYFCASSLNGLGEKLFFGSGTQLSVL.

The chain couples TRBV25-1 to TRBJ2-3; 8 bases agree with TRBD2. The CDR3 totals 14 residues. The J segment lost 8 bases and the V segment lost 3 bases, leaving 7 bases of the junction unmatched. Germline assignment: CDR1 MGHDK and CDR2 SYGVNS. The CDR3 DNA follows: TGTGCCAGCAGTGAGCGGGGGGCCCGAGCTACGCAGTATTTT. Protein sequence: CASSERGARATQYF.